This T cell receptor (beta chain) stems from a study of blood T cell repertoires in COVID-19. This clone showed up just a few times. Repertoires were generated with immunoSEQ multiplex PCR, while TCRdb's copy carries only in-frame clones and drops some. Of roughly 140,000 clones detected, 87% appear once; the ten largest clones hold around 10%. The CDR3 spans 15 residues. The germline V and J ends were trimmed by 4 bases and 1 base, with 13 bases remaining between them. Per the germline V gene, CDR1 is MGHRA and CDR2 is YSYEKL. The chain links TRBV4-1 to TRBJ1-1; D uncertain. The source material was PBMCs or T cells enriched from blood (not recorded which). The receptor comes from a man aged 55 to 70 who had recovered from COVID-19. CDR3 in DNA: TGCGCCAGCAGCCGACGGAGTTCTAGGAACACTGAAGCTTTCTTT. Translated, it gives CASSRRSSRNTEAFF.